The clone carrying this TCR beta chain appeared a few times. This sample was included in a study of regulatory T cells in long-lasting Graves disease. Germline CDR1 MNHNS, CDR2 SASEGT. V shed 7 bases and J 1 base; nucleotides not matched to a gene: 10. The CDR3 consists of 15 residues. Both iRepertoire HTBI primers and Arm-PCR of CDR3 regions were used to build the TCR beta libraries. From the multiplex PCR reads, TCRdb called clonotypes with MiXCR, one entry per CDR3 protein. This sample yields roughly 420,000 distinct CDR3 sequences, of which about a sixth are seen a single time; 20% to 25% belongs to the top ten. Time point in this sample: newly diagnosed GD, antithyroid drugs for less than 3 months. After RNA was extracted from PBMCs, the TCR library was made from it. These data were likewise used in another study, on T cells in Graves' hyperthyroidism and ophthalmopathy. That paper notes: For the diagnoses, clinical symptoms, serum thyroxine and TRAb, thyroid ultrasound and orbital computed tomography were used. Most expanded thyroid clonotypes above 0.001 recurred in blood. The model anticipated ophthalmopathy a median around six months pre-onset.

This specimen consisted of peripheral blood mononuclear cells (PBMCs), obtained at new diagnosis, from a patient treated with antithyroid drugs. The chain uses TRBV6-1 and TRBJ2-7, with 7 positions matching TRBD1. This sequence originates from a woman between 18 and 29 years old with Graves disease. CDR3 in DNA: TGTGCCAGCAAACCACCCGGGACAGCGTCCTACGAGCAGTACTTC. It is translated as CASKPPGTASYEQYF.